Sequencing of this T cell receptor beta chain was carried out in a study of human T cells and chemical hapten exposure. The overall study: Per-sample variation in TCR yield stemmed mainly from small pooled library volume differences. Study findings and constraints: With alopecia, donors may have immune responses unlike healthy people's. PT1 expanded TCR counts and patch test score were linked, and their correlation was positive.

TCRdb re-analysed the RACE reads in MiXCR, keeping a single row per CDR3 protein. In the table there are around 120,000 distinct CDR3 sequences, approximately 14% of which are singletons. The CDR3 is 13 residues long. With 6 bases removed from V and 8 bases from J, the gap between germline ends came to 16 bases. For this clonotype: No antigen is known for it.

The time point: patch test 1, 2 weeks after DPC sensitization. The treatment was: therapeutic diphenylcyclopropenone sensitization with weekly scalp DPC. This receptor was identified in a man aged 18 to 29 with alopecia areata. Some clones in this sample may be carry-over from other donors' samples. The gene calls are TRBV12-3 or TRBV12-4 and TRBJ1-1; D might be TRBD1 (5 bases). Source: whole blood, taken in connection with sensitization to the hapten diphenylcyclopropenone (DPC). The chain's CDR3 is CASRVEAGREAFF. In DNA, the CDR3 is TGTGCCAGCAGAGTAGAAGCAGGGAGAGAAGCTTTCTTT.